These 26 T cell receptor beta chains were sequenced from one sample in a study of blood T cell repertoires in COVID-19. Profiled with immunoSEQ multiplex PCR; TCRdb holds only in-frame clones, not every one. The sample has approximately 290,000 clones, around 88% seen once; the top ten hold approximately 0.84%. Sample: peripheral blood. These receptors all come from a man aged 30 to 45 with acute or convalescent COVID-19.

J is TRBJ1-2 and V is TRBV19, with 7 bases that match TRBD1. Unmatched junction bases numbered 7, after V lost 3 bases and J lost 3 bases. This CDR3 is built from 15 residues. Germline values: CDR1 LNHDA, CDR2 SQIVND (reference sequence). The CDR3 is CASSMKGGSYYGYTF. CDR3 in DNA: TGTGCCAGTAGTATGAAAGGGGGCAGCTACTATGGCTACACCTTC.

A single count supports this clone. The chain has TRBV5-4 and TRBJ1-6; D gene ambiguous. The CDR3 loop spans 15 amino acids. V was shortened by 4 bases and J by 7 bases, with 15 bases between the two germline ends. CDR1 is SGHNT and CDR2 is YYREEE in the germline V gene (reference sequence). CDR3 sequence (DNA): TGTGCCAGCAGCCCACCGGGAGACGTAAATTCACCCCTCCACTTT. It codes for CASSPPGDVNSPLHF. The variable domain in full, completed from reference TRBV5-4 and TRBJ1-6, reads ETGVTQSPTHLIKTRGQQVTLRCSSQSGHNTVSWYQQALGQGPQFIFQYYREEENGRGNFPPRFSGLQFPNYSSELNVNALELDDSALYLCASSPPGDVNSPLHFGNGTRLTVT.

V and J are TRBV6-5 and TRBJ2-5, with 9 bases aligning to TRBD1. The CDR3 has 15 amino acids. V was pared by 7 bases and J by 5 bases, with 11 bases of the junction left unmatched. Germline V gene sequence: CDR1 MNHEY, CDR2 SVGAGI. CDR3 region: CASTPRDRVRETQYF. The CDR3 DNA reads TGTGCCAGCACACCACGGGACAGGGTGCGGGAGACCCAGTACTTC.

This clone was observed a handful of times. The V call is TRBV19, the J call TRBJ1-1; D perhaps matches TRBD1 (6 bases). Trimming took 5 bases from V and 3 from J, leaving 10 bases between them. The CDR3 consists of 13 residues. CDR1 LNHDA and CDR2 SQIVND come from the germline V gene (reference sequence). The CDR3 region has the DNA TGTGCCAGTAGTCTTCACAGGGACACTGAAGCTTTCTTT. Translation: CASSLHRDTEAFF.

The chain uses TRBV10-3 and TRBJ1-1; a possible D gene is TRBD1 (6 bases). The CDR3 has 14 residues. The germline CDR1 and CDR2 sequences are ENHRY and SYGVKD. Trimming pared 11 bases from V and 7 bases from J, leaving 23 bases between. The chain's CDR3 is CAARPGTNLDEAFF. The CDR3 DNA sequence: TGTGCCGCTCGTCCCGGGACAAACCTTGATGAAGCTTTCTTT.

In this sample, this clone turned up a few times. The rearrangement links TRBV7-9 to TRBJ2-1; TRBD2 aligns across 8 bases. Germline V gives CDR1 SEHNR, CDR2 FQNEAQ (reference sequence). The CDR3 is made up of 13 amino acids. The CDR3 DNA is TGTGCAAGAGCGGGAGAGGCCTACAATGAGCAGTTCTTC. This translates into CARAGEAYNEQFF.

This clone appeared a few times. The rearrangement uses TRBV19 and TRBJ1-1; 7 positions agree with TRBD1. Trimming at V came to 1 base and at J to 1 base, leaving 3 bases not matched to a gene. The CDR3 consists of 15 residues. CDR1 LNHDA and CDR2 SQIVND come from the germline V gene (reference sequence). The CDR3 nucleotides are TGTGCCAGTAGTATAGGTCCAGGGGGGAACACTGAAGCTTTCTTT. Translated: CASSIGPGGNTEAFF.

The J gene is TRBJ2-7, the V gene TRBV7-8; no reliable D call. V was pared by 5 bases and J by 0 bases, with 14 bases between. The germline CDR1 and CDR2 sequences are SGHVS and FQNEAQ. CDR3 length equals 15 residues. The CDR3 sequence is CASSPAGGSSYEQYF. DNA for the CDR3: TGTGCCAGCAGCCCCGCTGGCGGAAGCTCCTACGAGCAGTACTTC.

This clone has a handful of counts. The chain is built from TRBV6-6 and TRBJ1-1; 7 nucleotides match TRBD1. CDR1 and CDR2 (germline): MNHNY, SVGAGI (reference sequence). This CDR3 spans 15 amino acids. V lost 0 bases, J lost 1 base, and 2 bases stayed unmatched. The CDR3 DNA follows: TGTGCCAGCAGTTACTCGAGGGACAGGAACACTGAAGCTTTCTTT. Residues: CASSYSRDRNTEAFF.

In this sample, this clone turned up once. V is TRBV18 and J is TRBJ2-3; TRBD1 aligns across 7 bases. J was trimmed by 1 base and V by 6 bases; bases with no gene match: 7. Germline CDR1 KGHSH, CDR2 LQKENI. The CDR3 consists of 15 residues. CDR3: CASSPLGTGTDTQYF. Written as DNA, the CDR3 is TGTGCCAGCTCGCCGCTAGGGACAGGCACAGATACGCAGTATTTT.

The DNA for the CDR3 is TGCAGCGTTGCTAGGGGACAAGCGGGGGAGACCCAGTACTTC. This translates into CSVARGQAGETQYF. The rearrangement joins TRBV29-1 to TRBJ2-5; tentatively, D is TRBD2 (7 bases). The V and J ends lost 4 bases and 5 bases respectively, with 17 bases between them. The CDR3 runs to 14 residues. Per germline, CDR1 SQVTM and CDR2 ANQGSEA.

The rearrangement uses TRBV29-1 and TRBJ1-2; D is uncertain. V shed 5 bases and J shed 2 bases, with 9 bases lying between them. Germline CDR1 reads SQVTM; CDR2 reads ANQGSEA. CDR3 size: 12 residues. CDR3 region: CSVIEQNYGYTF. The DNA for the CDR3 is TGCAGCGTTATAGAACAGAACTATGGCTACACCTTC.

The chain has TRBV10-2 and TRBJ2-7; 11 positions match TRBD2. CDR1 is WSHSY, CDR2 SAAADI, per germline. J lost 6 bases, V lost 3 bases, and 7 bases had no gene match. This CDR3 has 15 amino acids. CDR3 sequence (DNA): TGCGCCAGCAGTGATCCCCTAGCGGGGGGTCGCGAGCAGTACTTC. This codes for CASSDPLAGGREQYF.

V usage is TRBV5-4 and J usage is TRBJ2-1, with D tentatively TRBD1 (6 bases). Germline CDR1 is SGHNT and CDR2 is YYREEE (reference sequence). Trimming stripped 4 bases from V and 7 bases from J, with 9 bases between. The CDR3 contains 12 residues. The CDR3 is CASSVQGNEQFF. In nucleotides, the CDR3 is TGTGCCAGCAGCGTACAGGGAAATGAGCAGTTCTTC.

The rearrangement joins TRBV12-5 to TRBJ1-2; possibly TRBD1 for D (6 bases). Germline-derived CDR1 and CDR2 are LGHNT and FRNRAP. The CDR3 contains 15 residues. The germline V and J ends were trimmed by 3 bases and 7 bases, with 18 bases remaining between them. This CDR3 is CASGFSWEGVSGYTF. For the CDR3, the DNA is TGTGCTAGTGGTTTCAGTTGGGAGGGGGTAAGTGGCTACACCTTC.

The chain recombines TRBV30 with TRBJ1-4; D ambiguous. CDR3 length equals 12 residues. The germline CDR1 and CDR2 sequences are GTSNPN and SVGIG (reference sequence). V was cut by 1 base and J by 8 bases, with 8 bases left in between. CDR3 sequence: CAWSGPLEKLFF. CDR3 nucleotides: TGTGCCTGGAGTGGCCCCCTAGAAAAACTGTTTTTT.

The V and J genes are TRBV5-1 and TRBJ1-3; TRBD1 aligns across 9 bases. The V gene's germline CDR1 is SGHRS and CDR2 YFSETQ. This CDR3 is 15 amino acids long. The J segment lost 2 bases and the V segment lost 4 bases, leaving 4 bases of the junction unmatched. The CDR3 here is CASSPGTGTGNTIYF. The CDR3 nucleotides read TGCGCCAGCAGCCCGGGGACAGGGACTGGAAACACCATATATTTT.

V and J are TRBV19 and TRBJ1-2; 8 nucleotides agree with TRBD1. The germline CDR1 and CDR2 sequences are LNHDA and SQIVND (reference sequence). V shed 5 bases, J shed 4 bases, and the junction held 9 bases outside the gene matches. The CDR3 loop spans 15 amino acids. This chain's CDR3 is CASSLGTGIAYGYTF. In DNA, the CDR3 is TGTGCCAGTAGTCTAGGGACAGGCATCGCCTATGGCTACACCTTC. The variable domain in full, with the rest retrieved from reference TRBV19 and TRBJ1-2, is DGGITQSPKYLFRKEGQNVTLSCEQNLNHDAMYWYRQDPGQGLRLIYYSQIVNDFQKGDIAEGYSVSREKKESFPLTVTSAQKNPTAFYLCASSLGTGIAYGYTFGSGTRLTVV.

The rearrangement links TRBV18 to TRBJ1-2; D unresolved. V was clipped by 3 bases and J by 4 bases, with 12 bases between them. Per the germline V gene, CDR1 is KGHSH and CDR2 is LQKENI. The CDR3 extends over 14 amino acids. This chain's CDR3 is CASSPSGMGYGYTF. Here the CDR3 DNA reads TGTGCCAGCTCACCGTCGGGGATGGGCTATGGCTACACCTTC. The complete variable domain, with remaining parts taken from reference TRBV18 and TRBJ1-2, reads NAGVMQNPRHLVRRRGQEARLRCSPMKGHSHVYWYRQLPEEGLKFMVYLQKENIIDESGMPKERFSAEFPKEGPSILRIQQVVRGDSAAYFCASSPSGMGYGYTFGSGTRLTVV.

J is TRBJ1-2 and V is TRBV7-2, with unresolved D. Per the germline V gene, CDR1 is SGHTA and CDR2 is FQGNSA. V was pared by 2 bases and J by 7 bases, with 17 bases between. The CDR3 runs to 15 residues. The CDR3 DNA follows: TGTGCCAGCAGCTTACAAGCGCGGGGAGACGGTGGCTACACCTTC. Encoded protein: CASSLQARGDGGYTF.

The rearrangement links TRBV24-1 to TRBJ2-1, with D tentatively TRBD2 (5 bases). V dropped 6 bases and J dropped 6 bases, with 17 bases sitting between them. The germline V gene has CDR1 KGHDR and CDR2 SFDVKD. The CDR3 totals 15 residues. The CDR3 sequence: CATSPTSGVPNEQFF. CDR3 nucleotide sequence: TGTGCCACCAGTCCTACATCCGGGGTTCCCAATGAGCAGTTCTTC.

The V and J genes are TRBV4-1 and TRBJ1-2; D is undetermined. V shed 1 base and J shed 0 bases, with 6 bases lying between them. Looked up from germline, CDR1 is MGHRA and CDR2 is YSYEKL. The CDR3 runs to 14 residues. This chain's CDR3 is CASSQVLANYGYTF. As DNA, the CDR3 is TGCGCCAGCAGCCAAGTTCTTGCTAACTATGGCTACACCTTC.

Remarks on this clone: This CDR3 is also generated by other DNA sequences in the sample. This chain links TRBV19 with TRBJ1-1; D ambiguous. This CDR3 has 11 amino acids. CDR1 is LNHDA, CDR2 SQIVND, per germline (reference sequence). V dropped 4 bases and J dropped 3 bases, with 3 bases sitting between them. CDR3 residues: CASSRDTEAFF. CDR3 DNA: TGTGCCAGTAGTAGAGACACTGAAGCTTTCTTT.

There are a few counts of this clone. The chain couples TRBV11-2 to TRBJ1-2; D ambiguous. Looked up from germline, CDR1 is SGHAT and CDR2 is FQNNGV. The length of the CDR3 is 13 residues. V was shortened by 5 bases and J by 4 bases, with 11 bases between the two germline ends. The CDR3 here is CASSHAQFYGYTF. For the CDR3, the DNA is TGTGCCAGCAGCCACGCACAGTTCTATGGCTACACCTTC.

This chain connects TRBV6-2 or TRBV6-3 to TRBJ2-4; D is perhaps TRBD2 (5 bases). Looked up from germline, CDR1 is MNHEY and CDR2 is SVGEGT. This CDR3 has 15 amino acids. V lost 5 bases and J 0 bases, leaving 11 bases between the germline ends. DNA for the CDR3: TGTGCCAGCAGTCCACAAGGACTAGCCAAAAACATTCAGTACTTC. Its protein is CASSPQGLAKNIQYF.

The chain carries TRBV7-9 and TRBJ2-7; 9 bases align to TRBD1. This CDR3 has 15 amino acids. V was pared by 5 bases and J by 3 bases, with 8 bases of the junction left unmatched. Germline CDR1 reads SEHNR; CDR2 reads FQNEAQ (reference sequence). CDR3 nucleotides: TGTGCCAGCAGCCCGTCGGGGACAGGGAGCTACGAGCAGTACTTC. Protein sequence: CASSPSGTGSYEQYF.